This T cell receptor (beta chain) stems from a study of OX40 agonist ivuxolimab in advanced cancers. The study, taken as a whole, reports: Averaging showed that CD8+ T cells had more expanded clones than CD4+ did.

This clone was observed a single time. The antigen is not known. Patients were ruled out by autoimmune disease history or systemic immunosuppression. Assay: immunoSEQ multiplex PCR; the TCRdb copy retains only in-frame clones and omits some. Among tens of thousands of clones listed, approximately 80% were seen once. V lost 0 bases and J 4 bases, leaving 17 bases between the germline ends. The germline gives CDR1 SGHRS, CDR2 YFSETQ. The CDR3 runs 16 residues. Sequencing was performed on CD4+ or CD8+ T cells sorted from blood, taken in a trial of the OX40 agonist ivuxolimab. This chain links TRBV5-1 with TRBJ2-7, with a tentative D call TRBD2 (7 bases). This clonotype originated in an adult with an advanced solid tumor such as melanoma, head and neck, liver or kidney cancer. CDR3 nucleotides: TGCGCCAGCAGCTTGGGGAGGGGGACGGGAGGTTACGAGCAGTACTTC. This gives the protein CASSLGRGTGGYEQYF.